This T cell receptor beta chain appears in the sequencing data of a study of CD8+ T cells in alopecia areata. Looking at the study overall: Twice daily, treated patients received 5 to 10 mg of oral tofacitinib. Broader study findings: Especially in alopecia totalis/universalis, lesional scalp showed greater clonality than normal scalp did.

Extraction of RNA preceded its reverse transcription into cDNA, which served as the sequencing template. The data were produced by immunoSEQ multiplex PCR, yet TCRdb's version contains in-frame clones alone and is incomplete. The table records about 74,000 clones, 25% to 30% of them present only once. This clone came up a few times. The antigen remains undetermined. Specified treatment: oral pan-JAK inhibitor, 5-10 mg twice daily. The investigators collected lesional scalp punch biopsies and peripheral blood from alopecia areata patients. The CDR3 extends over 16 amino acids. Per the germline V gene, CDR1 is LNHNV and CDR2 is YYDKDF (reference sequence). J was trimmed by 1 base and V by 4 bases; bases with no gene match: 5.

The specimen was CD8+ T cells sorted from blood, collected at week 4, from a patient treated with tofacitinib. The V and J genes are TRBV15 and TRBJ2-1; TRBD1 matches at 9 bases. The receptor was derived from a human donor with alopecia areata. This CDR3 is CATSNRDRDSYNEQFF. The CDR3 DNA is TGTGCCACCAGCAATCGGGACAGGGATTCCTACAATGAGCAGTTCTTC.